A selection of T cell receptor beta chains follows, all from one sample in a study of blood T cell repertoires in COVID-19. Profiled with immunoSEQ multiplex PCR; TCRdb holds only in-frame clones, not every one. The profile shows around 170,000 clones, under 90% of them singletons. Sequencing was done on a sample of peripheral blood. The receptors stem from a man aged 30-40 years with active or convalescent COVID-19. CDR3s include the opening cysteine and the closing phenylalanine or tryptophan. Fields, in order: clone size, D gene, V gene, J gene, CDR3 protein, CDR3 DNA. D genes are given only for firm matches. Rows give clone size only sometimes, using once, few, many, or a class for an expanded clone.

-	TRBD1	TRBV19	TRBJ2-6	CASTDRGASGANVLTF	TGTGCCAGTACGGACAGGGGGGCCTCTGGGGCCAACGTCCTGACTTTC
-	-	TRBV11-2	TRBJ1-4	CASSSTATNEKLFF	TGTGCCAGCAGCTCGACAGCAACTAATGAAAAACTGTTTTTT
-	-	TRBV4-1	TRBJ2-1	CASSQEGTSLSEQFF	TGCGCCAGCAGCCAAGAAGGAACTAGCCTGAGTGAGCAGTTCTTC
-	TRBD2	TRBV13	TRBJ2-3	CATKDKSGSEYTQYF	TGTGCCACCAAGGACAAGAGCGGGAGTGAATATACGCAGTATTTT
-	-	TRBV9	TRBJ1-2	CASSVRTGEGNYGYTF	TGTGCCAGCAGCGTAAGAACAGGTGAAGGAAACTATGGCTACACCTTC
-	TRBD1	TRBV28	TRBJ1-1	CASSPPIQGANTEAFF	TGTGCCAGCAGCCCACCTATACAGGGGGCCAACACTGAAGCTTTCTTT
-	TRBD1	TRBV5-1	TRBJ2-2	CASRGDSGTGELFF	TGCGCCAGCAGGGGGGACAGTGGAACCGGGGAGCTGTTTTTT
few	-	TRBV9	TRBJ1-6	CASSVGDSYSPLHF	TGTGCCAGCAGCGTAGGAGACAGTTATTCACCCCTCCACTTT
once	-	TRBV6-2/TRBV6-3	TRBJ1-2	CASSPRFDYYGYTF	TGTGCCAGCAGCCCGCGGTTCGACTACTATGGCTACACCTTC
-	TRBD2	TRBV7-2	TRBJ2-7	CASSLGASGSYEQYF	TGTGCCAGCAGCTTGGGGGCTAGCGGGAGTTACGAGCAGTACTTC
-	TRBD2	TRBV4-1	TRBJ2-2	CASSQYQTGTSGRAGTGELFF	TGCGCCAGCAGCCAATACCAGACCGGGACTAGCGGGAGGGCGGGCACCGGGGAGCTGTTTTTT
once	-	TRBV3-1/TRBV3-2	TRBJ1-6	CASSQEQGLNSPLHF	TGTGCCAGCAGCCAAGAACAGGGCCTAAATTCACCCCTCCACTTT
-	-	TRBV28	TRBJ1-2	CASGVKHGYTF	TGTGCCAGCGGAGTCAAACATGGCTACACCTTC
-	-	TRBV4-1	TRBJ1-4	CASSPTGSRNEKLFF	TGCGCCAGCAGCCCGACGGGTAGCAGAAATGAAAAACTGTTTTTT
-	TRBD1	TRBV27	TRBJ2-5	CASSPRSGGPQETQYF	TGTGCCAGCAGTCCCCGGTCAGGGGGCCCACAAGAGACCCAGTACTTC
-	TRBD1	TRBV28	TRBJ1-1	CASSRTGITEAFF	TGTGCCAGCAGTAGGACAGGGATCACTGAAGCTTTCTTT
-	-	TRBV18	TRBJ1-1	CASSPLPLTGNTEAFF	TGTGCCAGCTCACCCCTCCCGCTGACGGGGAACACTGAAGCTTTCTTT
-	TRBD1	TRBV10-3	TRBJ1-3	CAISESGTGGPGNTIYF	TGTGCCATCAGTGAGTCGGGGACAGGGGGCCCTGGAAACACCATATATTTT
-	TRBD2	TRBV3-1/TRBV3-2	TRBJ2-1	CASSRTSGGAQFF	TGTGCCAGCAGTCGGACTAGCGGGGGGGCTCAGTTCTTC
-	TRBD1	TRBV6-2/TRBV6-3	TRBJ1-1	CASTPQGTNNTEAFF	TGTGCCAGCACCCCACAGGGGACCAATAACACTGAAGCTTTCTTT
-	TRBD1	TRBV28	TRBJ1-5	CASSTQTGGQPQHF	TGTGCCAGCAGTACCCAGACAGGGGGTCAGCCCCAGCATTTT
-	TRBD2	TRBV6-1	TRBJ2-5	CASSEARLAIKKTQYF	TGTGCCAGCAGTGAAGCTCGACTAGCGATAAAGAAGACCCAGTACTTC
-	TRBD2	TRBV7-2	TRBJ2-7	CASSSSGVDYEQYF	TGTGCCAGCAGTTCGAGCGGGGTAGACTACGAGCAGTACTTC
-	-	TRBV21-1	TRBJ1-3	CASSSREGGSGNTIYF	TGTGCCAGCAGCTCCCGGGAAGGGGGCTCTGGAAACACCATATATTTT
-	-	TRBV4-1	TRBJ1-5	CASSRRTRDSNQPQHF	TGCGCCAGCAGCCGGCGGACACGCGATAGCAATCAGCCCCAGCATTTT
-	TRBD1	TRBV5-8	TRBJ1-5	CASRFKQGQPNQPQHF	TGTGCCAGCAGATTCAAACAGGGGCAGCCTAATCAGCCCCAGCATTTT
-	TRBD1	TRBV5-4	TRBJ2-1	CASSSPGQGVNEQFF	TGTGCCAGCAGCTCTCCGGGACAGGGGGTCAATGAGCAGTTCTTC
-	-	TRBV19	TRBJ1-4	CGAGGSGEKLFF	TGTGGGGCGGGGGGTTCAGGTGAAAAACTGTTTTTT
-	-	TRBV7-2	TRBJ2-1	CASSFVVGGGYNEQFF	TGTGCCAGCAGCTTCGTCGTGGGGGGTGGTTACAATGAGCAGTTCTTC
-	TRBD2	TRBV7-2	TRBJ2-3	CASSGAGTSVTDTQYF	TGTGCCAGCAGCGGCGCCGGGACTAGCGTCACAGATACGCAGTATTTT
-	-	TRBV12-3/TRBV12-4	TRBJ1-2	CASSPGEYGYTF	TGTGCCAGCAGTCCCGGGGAGTATGGCTACACCTTC